A selection of T cell receptor beta chains follows, all from one sample in a study of graft-versus-host responses after intestinal transplantation. Profiled with immunoSEQ multiplex PCR; TCRdb holds only in-frame clones, not every one. The table includes some 100,000 clones, 87% detected once. Antigens of these TCRs are unknown. The specimen was unstimulated CD4+ T cells sorted from spleen or lymph node cells, collected before transplant. These receptors came from a human donor who was the organ donor for an intestinal transplant. Both conserved end residues are part of each CDR3. A D gene is named only where the DNA matches it firmly. Not every row has a clone size; where given, it reads once, few, many or a size class.

D gene,V gene,J gene,CDR3 length,clone size,CDR3 DNA,CDR3 protein
TRBD1,TRBV9,TRBJ2-7,14,-,TGTGCCAGCAGCGTAGCTACAGGGGGTAACGAGCAGTACTTC,CASSVATGGNEQYF
-,TRBV18,TRBJ2-5,14,-,TGTGCCAGCTCATCGGGGGCAGCTGAAGAGACCCAGTACTTC,CASSSGAAEETQYF
-,TRBV11-3,TRBJ2-7,13,-,TGTGCCAGCAGCTTACCTGGAGCTTACGAGCAGTACTTC,CASSLPGAYEQYF
-,TRBV30,TRBJ2-7,13,-,TGTGCCGGCCGGGGACCGAGCGACTACGAGCAGTACTTC,CAGRGPSDYEQYF
-,TRBV28,TRBJ1-6,16,-,TGTGCCAGCAGTTCCCCTAGCGCGGGGGTCAATTCACCCCTCCACTTT,CASSSPSAGVNSPLHF
-,TRBV28,TRBJ1-2,14,few,TGTGCCAGCAGTTTAGGGGGGGGAGGCTATGGCTACACCTTC,CASSLGGGGYGYTF
-,TRBV30,TRBJ2-5,14,-,TGTGCCTGGAGTGGCCAGGGCACCCGTGGGACCCAGTACTTC,CAWSGQGTRGTQYF
-,TRBV5-1,TRBJ1-2,16,-,TGCGCCAGCAGCCCAGGAACAGGGACCGTTAACTATGGCTACACCTTC,CASSPGTGTVNYGYTF
-,TRBV5-1,TRBJ1-2,13,-,TGCGCCAGCAGCTTGGATCCTGTCGGTGGCTACACCTTC,CASSLDPVGGYTF
-,TRBV6-1,TRBJ2-2,14,-,TGTGCCAGCAGGGGCCTGGGGGCAACCGGGGAGCTGTTTTTT,CASRGLGATGELFF
TRBD1,TRBV10-3,TRBJ1-1,13,-,TGTGCCATCGAGACAGGGATAGGCACTGAAGCTTTCTTT,CAIETGIGTEAFF
-,TRBV10-3,TRBJ1-1,15,-,TGTGCCATCAGTGAGCCAGGACGGTTGAACACTGAAGCTTTCTTT,CAISEPGRLNTEAFF
-,TRBV5-1,TRBJ1-4,17,-,TGCGCCAGCAGCTACTCCGTCGGGGGGTCCTCTAATGAAAAACTGTTTTTT,CASSYSVGGSSNEKLFF
TRBD1,TRBV5-5,TRBJ1-2,15,-,TGTGCCAGCAGCTTGATCCCTGACAGGGCCTATGGCTACACCTTC,CASSLIPDRAYGYTF
TRBD1,TRBV19,TRBJ1-5,16,-,TGTGCCAGCCGGGGGACAGGGGCCAGTGGCAATCAGCCCCAGCATTTT,CASRGTGASGNQPQHF
-,TRBV9,TRBJ1-1,14,-,TGTGCCAGCAGCCCTCCGGAGTGGAACACTGAAGCTTTCTTT,CASSPPEWNTEAFF
-,TRBV28,TRBJ2-6,15,-,TGTGCCAGCAGTAGAGGACTGCCTGGGGCCAACGTCCTGACTTTC,CASSRGLPGANVLTF
-,TRBV6-5,TRBJ1-5,13,once,TGTGCCAGCACAGAACAGGAACATCAGCCCCAGCATTTT,CASTEQEHQPQHF
-,TRBV7-9,TRBJ2-7,15,-,TGTGCCAGCAGCTTATTGCCGGGGGCCTCCTACGAGCAGTACTTC,CASSLLPGASYEQYF
TRBD2,TRBV5-1,TRBJ2-1,16,-,TGCGCCAGCAGCCGAAAAAGCGGGGTATACGGGGATGAGCAGTTCTTC,CASSRKSGVYGDEQFF
TRBD1,TRBV29-1,TRBJ2-7,14,-,TGCAGCGTTGGAGTCCGACAGGGGGGGAACGAGCAGTACTTC,CSVGVRQGGNEQYF
TRBD1,TRBV18,TRBJ2-7,16,-,TGTGCCAGCTCACCACTTCGGACAGGGACCTCCTACGAGCAGTACTTC,CASSPLRTGTSYEQYF
TRBD1,TRBV10-3,TRBJ1-2,16,few,TGTGCCATCAGTGAGCCCCGGACAGGGGGGAGCTATGGCTACACCTTC,CAISEPRTGGSYGYTF
-,TRBV7-2,TRBJ2-1,14,-,TGTGCCAGCAGCCCGCCCCCGGGGAGGAATGAGCAGTTCTTC,CASSPPPGRNEQFF
TRBD1,TRBV7-9,TRBJ2-3,19,-,TGTGCCAGCTGGGGACTTGGACCCCCCCCTACGACAGGGGTAGATACGCAGTATTTT,CASWGLGPPPTTGVDTQYF
TRBD1,TRBV6-1,TRBJ1-1,13,-,TGTGCCAGCAGGCGTCAGGGGGAAACTGAAGCTTTCTTT,CASRRQGETEAFF
TRBD2,TRBV30,TRBJ2-5,15,-,TGTGCCTGGAGTTCAGCGGGGTTCTCTCAAGAGACCCAGTACTTC,CAWSSAGFSQETQYF
-,TRBV12-2,TRBJ1-3,14,-,TGTGCAAGTCGCTTACCGGGACCTGGAAACACCATATATTTT,CASRLPGPGNTIYF
TRBD1,TRBV30,TRBJ2-1,16,-,TGTGCCTGGGCGAAAGCAGCCGGGACAGCCTACAATGAGCAGTTCTTC,CAWAKAAGTAYNEQFF
TRBD2,TRBV10-3,TRBJ2-1,17,-,TGTGCCATCAGTGAGTCGCGACTAGCGGGGACCTACAATGAGCAGTTCTTC,CAISESRLAGTYNEQFF
-,TRBV5-6,TRBJ2-1,12,-,TGTGCCAGCAGCTTTTTGGGTTACGAGCAGTTCTTC,CASSFLGYEQFF
-,TRBV19,TRBJ2-3,14,-,TGTGCCAGTAGTGGCGAGGCCCCCACAGATACGCAGTATTTT,CASSGEAPTDTQYF
-,TRBV30,TRBJ2-5,12,-,TGTGCCTGGATCCCGCAGCGAGAGACCCAGTACTTC,CAWIPQRETQYF
-,TRBV5-5,TRBJ2-1,13,-,TGTGCCAGCAGCTTGGCGTCCTACAATGAGCAGTTCTTC,CASSLASYNEQFF